Many counts were recorded for the clone carrying this T cell receptor (beta chain). This sample is part of a study of regulatory T cells in long-lasting Graves disease. The time point denotes: persistent/refractory GD, antithyroid drugs over 5 years with positive TRAb. Researchers made the TCR library from RNA that was extracted from PBMCs. Peripheral blood, around 9.7 milliliters per patient, was collected in EDTA tubes. iRepertoire HTBI primers and Arm-PCR of CDR3 regions built TCR beta libraries. TCRdb re-analysed the multiplex PCR reads in MiXCR, keeping a single row per CDR3 protein. The repertoire has some 370,000 distinct CDR3 sequences, around 20% of them found once; the top ten carry roughly 20%. The TCR sequence derives from a female donor with Graves disease. The specimen comprised peripheral blood mononuclear cells (PBMCs), sampled when the disease was refractory, from a patient treated with antithyroid drugs.

CDR3 in amino acids: CASRGRIDSPYEQYF. The CDR3 DNA sequence: TGTGCCAGCAGAGGGCGAATAGACAGCCCCTACGAGCAGTACTTC. This chain joins TRBV27 and TRBJ2-7; tentative D call: TRBD1 (5 bases). The V end was cut by 6 bases, the J end by 2 bases, with 17 bases between. The CDR3 totals 15 residues. CDR1 and CDR2 from the germline V gene are MNHEY and SMNVEV (reference sequence).